The subject of this entry is one TCR beta chain. Researchers isolated at least 6.5 million PBMCs per sample. A second PCR of about 7 to 11 cycles used a sample-barcoded 5' primer and a J-beta primer mix. TCRdb called the 5' RACE reads again in MiXCR, with one record for every CDR3 protein. The table includes 450,000 to 700,000 distinct CDR3 sequences, about 26% detected once. The data derive from a study of blood T cells in healthy people across ages. The receptor comes from a woman in her 70s in good health. The sequenced material came from blood.

CDR3 bases: TGTGCCAGCAGCAAAGGGACCTCGAGGGATACGCAGTATTTT. The encoded protein is CASSKGTSRDTQYF. The rearrangement joins TRBV7-2 to TRBJ2-3; the D gene could be TRBD1 or TRBD2 (5 bases each). This CDR3 region has 14 residues. CDR1 SGHTA and CDR2 FQGNSA come from the germline V gene. Trimming pared 5 bases from V and 6 bases from J, leaving 15 bases between.